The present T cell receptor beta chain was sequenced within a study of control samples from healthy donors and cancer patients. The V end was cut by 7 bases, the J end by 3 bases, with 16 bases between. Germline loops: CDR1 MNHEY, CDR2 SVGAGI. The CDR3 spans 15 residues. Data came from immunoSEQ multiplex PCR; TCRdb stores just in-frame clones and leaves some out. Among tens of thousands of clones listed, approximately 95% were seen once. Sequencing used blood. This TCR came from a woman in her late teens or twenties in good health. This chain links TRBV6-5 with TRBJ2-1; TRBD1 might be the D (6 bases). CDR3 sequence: CASTPQGGSYNEQFF. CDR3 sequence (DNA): TGTGCCAGCACTCCTCAAGGGGGAAGCTACAATGAGCAGTTCTTC.